The clone carrying this T cell receptor beta chain appeared many times. Its antigen is unknown. Trimming pared 3 bases from V and 5 bases from J, leaving 13 bases between. Germline V gives CDR1 SGHTA, CDR2 FQGNSA. The CDR3 length is 14 residues. Employing constant-segment primers, 5'RACE generated TCR alpha and TCR beta cDNA libraries bearing sample barcodes and UMIs. TCRdb called the 5' RACE reads again in MiXCR, with one record for every CDR3 protein. There are approximately 410,000 distinct CDR3 sequences in the sample; more than 20% occur only once, and under 15% lies in the top ten. This entry belongs to a study of T-cell memory formation after mild COVID-19. Study-level findings and limits: Pre-infection memory held some responding clones, suggesting pre-existing cross-reactive T cells responded. CD4+ contracting clones lay mainly in CM and EM, CD8+ ones in EMRA.

The receptor was derived from an adult woman who had mild COVID-19 (a few samples of this study predate the infection). Cell type and time point are not known. The sample comprised PBMCs or a T cell subset sorted from them (not recorded which). The rearrangement links TRBV7-2 to TRBJ1-1; possibly TRBD1 for D (6 bases). The CDR3, as DNA: TGTGCCAGCAGCTTCGACGGGGGGCAGACTGAAGCTTTCTTT. Protein: CASSFDGGQTEAFF.